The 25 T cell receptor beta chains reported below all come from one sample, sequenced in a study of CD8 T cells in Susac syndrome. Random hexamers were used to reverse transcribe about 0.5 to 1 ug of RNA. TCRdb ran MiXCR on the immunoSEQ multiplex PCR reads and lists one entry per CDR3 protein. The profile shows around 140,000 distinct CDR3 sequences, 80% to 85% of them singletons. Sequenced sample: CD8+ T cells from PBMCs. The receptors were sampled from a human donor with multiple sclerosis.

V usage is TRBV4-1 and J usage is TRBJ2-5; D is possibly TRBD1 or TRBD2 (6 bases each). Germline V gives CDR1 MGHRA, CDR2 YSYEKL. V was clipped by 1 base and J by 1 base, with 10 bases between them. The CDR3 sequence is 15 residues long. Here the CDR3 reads CASSQVGGLQETQYF. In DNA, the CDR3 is TGCGCCAGCAGCCAAGTCGGGGGCCTCCAAGAGACCCAGTACTTC.

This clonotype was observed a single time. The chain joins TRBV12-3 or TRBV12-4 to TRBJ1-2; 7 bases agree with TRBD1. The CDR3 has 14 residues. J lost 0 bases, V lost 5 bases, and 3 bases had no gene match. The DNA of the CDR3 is TGTGCCAGCAGTGGTACAGGGGCTAACTATGGCTACACCTTC. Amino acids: CASSGTGANYGYTF.

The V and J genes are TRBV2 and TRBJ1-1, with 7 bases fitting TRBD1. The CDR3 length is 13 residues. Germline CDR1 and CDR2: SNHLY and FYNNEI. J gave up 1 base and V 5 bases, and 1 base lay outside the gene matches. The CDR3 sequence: CASSRDRNTEAFF. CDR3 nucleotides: TGTGCCAGCAGTCGGGACAGGAACACTGAAGCTTTCTTT.

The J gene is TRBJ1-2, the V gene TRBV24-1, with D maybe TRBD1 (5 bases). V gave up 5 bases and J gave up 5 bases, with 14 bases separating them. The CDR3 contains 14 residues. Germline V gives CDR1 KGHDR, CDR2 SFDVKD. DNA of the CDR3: TGTGCCACCAGTGGCCCGGACACGGCGTATGGCTACACCTTC. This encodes CATSGPDTAYGYTF.

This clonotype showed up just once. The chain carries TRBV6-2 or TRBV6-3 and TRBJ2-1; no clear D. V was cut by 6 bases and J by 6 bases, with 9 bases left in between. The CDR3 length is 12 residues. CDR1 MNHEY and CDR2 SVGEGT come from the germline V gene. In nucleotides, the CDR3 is TGTGCCAGCAGGGGTGGGGTCAATGAGCAGTTCTTC. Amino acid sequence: CASRGGVNEQFF.

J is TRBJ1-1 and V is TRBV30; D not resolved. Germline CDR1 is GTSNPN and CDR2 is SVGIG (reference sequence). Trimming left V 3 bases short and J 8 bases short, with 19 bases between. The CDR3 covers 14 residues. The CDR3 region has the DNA TGTGCCTGGAGGGTAGGTAGGGATTTATCCGAAGCTTTCTTT. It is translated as CAWRVGRDLSEAFF.

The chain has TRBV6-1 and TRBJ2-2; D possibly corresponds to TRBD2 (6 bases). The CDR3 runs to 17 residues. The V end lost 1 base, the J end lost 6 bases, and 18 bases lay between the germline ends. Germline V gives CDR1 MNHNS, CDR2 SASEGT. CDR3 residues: CASSEGPGRKNSGELFF. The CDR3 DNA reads TGTGCCAGCAGTGAAGGGCCAGGGAGGAAGAATTCCGGGGAGCTGTTTTTT.

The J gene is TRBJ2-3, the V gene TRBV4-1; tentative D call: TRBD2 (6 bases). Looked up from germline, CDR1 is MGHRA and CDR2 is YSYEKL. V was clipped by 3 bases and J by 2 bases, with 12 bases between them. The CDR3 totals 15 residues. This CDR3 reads CASSQGGGITDTQYF. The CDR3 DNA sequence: TGCGCCAGCAGCCAGGGAGGAGGGATCACAGATACGCAGTATTTT.

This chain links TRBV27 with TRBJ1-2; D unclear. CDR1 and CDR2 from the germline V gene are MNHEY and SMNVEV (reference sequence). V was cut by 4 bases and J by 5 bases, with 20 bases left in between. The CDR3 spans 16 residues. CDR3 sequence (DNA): TGTGCCAGCAGTTCTCGGGAACGTCTAATATATTATGGCTACACCTTC. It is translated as CASSSRERLIYYGYTF.

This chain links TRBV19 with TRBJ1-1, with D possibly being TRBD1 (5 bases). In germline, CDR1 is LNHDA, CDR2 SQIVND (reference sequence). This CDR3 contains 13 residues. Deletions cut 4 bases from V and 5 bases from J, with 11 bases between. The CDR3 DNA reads TGTGCCAGTAGTACGCAGGGAATTACTGAAGCTTTCTTT. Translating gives CASSTQGITEAFF.

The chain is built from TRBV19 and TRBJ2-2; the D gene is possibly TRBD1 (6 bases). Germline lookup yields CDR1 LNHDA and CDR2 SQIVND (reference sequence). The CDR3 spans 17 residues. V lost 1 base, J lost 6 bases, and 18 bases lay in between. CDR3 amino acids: CASSIGTRGTLSGELFF. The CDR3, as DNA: TGTGCCAGTAGTATAGGGACAAGGGGGACGTTGTCCGGGGAGCTGTTTTTT.

CDR3: CASSQDPGRGAEAFF. DNA of the CDR3: TGCGCCAGCAGCCAAGATCCGGGCAGGGGAGCTGAAGCTTTCTTT. The chain joins TRBV4-1 to TRBJ1-1; D possibly corresponds to TRBD1 (6 bases). Germline-derived CDR1 and CDR2 are MGHRA and YSYEKL. CDR3 length: 15 residues. Trimming left V 0 bases short and J 6 bases short, with 14 bases between.

The CDR3 is CASRQTYYEQYF. CDR3 DNA: TGTGCCAGCAGGCAAACGTACTACGAGCAGTACTTC. This rearrangement joins TRBV12-3 or TRBV12-4 to TRBJ2-7; no definite D call. CDR3 length equals 12 residues. The V and J ends lost 6 bases and 3 bases respectively, with 9 bases between them.

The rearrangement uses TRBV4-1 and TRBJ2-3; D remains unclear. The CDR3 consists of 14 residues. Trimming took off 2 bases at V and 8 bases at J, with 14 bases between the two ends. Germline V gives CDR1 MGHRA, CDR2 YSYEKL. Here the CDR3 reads CASSQHERDITQYF. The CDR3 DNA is TGCGCCAGCAGCCAACATGAGAGAGACATTACGCAGTATTTT.

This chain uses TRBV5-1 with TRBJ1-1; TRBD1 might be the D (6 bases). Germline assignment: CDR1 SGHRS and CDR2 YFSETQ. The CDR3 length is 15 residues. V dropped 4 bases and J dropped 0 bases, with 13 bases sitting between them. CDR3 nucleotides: TGCGCCAGCAGCACAAAACAGGGTTTGAACACTGAAGCTTTCTTT. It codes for CASSTKQGLNTEAFF.

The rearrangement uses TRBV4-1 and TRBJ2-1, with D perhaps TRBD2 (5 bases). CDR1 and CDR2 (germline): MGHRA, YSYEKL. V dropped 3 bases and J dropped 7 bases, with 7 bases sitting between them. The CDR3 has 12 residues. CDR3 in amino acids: CASSHLANEQFF. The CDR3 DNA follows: TGCGCCAGCAGCCACTTAGCGAATGAGCAGTTCTTC.

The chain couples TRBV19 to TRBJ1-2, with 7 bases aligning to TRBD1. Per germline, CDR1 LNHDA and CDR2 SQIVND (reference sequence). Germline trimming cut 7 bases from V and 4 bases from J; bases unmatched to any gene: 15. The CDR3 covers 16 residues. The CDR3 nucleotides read TGTGCCAGTACCCCGGCCGGCGGCAGGGGGGTCTATGGCTACACCTTC. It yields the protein CASTPAGGRGVYGYTF.

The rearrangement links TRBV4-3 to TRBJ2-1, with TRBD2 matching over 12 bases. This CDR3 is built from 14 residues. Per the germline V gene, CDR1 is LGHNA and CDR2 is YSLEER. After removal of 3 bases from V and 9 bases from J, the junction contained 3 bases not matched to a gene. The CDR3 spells CASSQLAGGTEQFF. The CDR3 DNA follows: TGCGCCAGCAGCCAGCTAGCGGGAGGGACTGAGCAGTTCTTC.

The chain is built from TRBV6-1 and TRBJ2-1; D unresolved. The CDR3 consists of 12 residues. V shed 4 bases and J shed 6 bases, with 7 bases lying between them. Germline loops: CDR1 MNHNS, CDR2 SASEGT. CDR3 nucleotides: TGTGCCAGCAGTGCATACCCCAATGAGCAGTTCTTC. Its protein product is CASSAYPNEQFF.

CDR3 DNA sequence: TGTGCCAGCAGTCCCGGGACAGGGGACAATGAGCAGTTCTTC. It encodes CASSPGTGDNEQFF. V and J are TRBV12-3 or TRBV12-4 and TRBJ2-1; 10 bases are a match to TRBD1. After removal of 5 bases from V and 5 bases from J, the junction contained 3 bases not matched to a gene. This CDR3 is built from 14 residues.

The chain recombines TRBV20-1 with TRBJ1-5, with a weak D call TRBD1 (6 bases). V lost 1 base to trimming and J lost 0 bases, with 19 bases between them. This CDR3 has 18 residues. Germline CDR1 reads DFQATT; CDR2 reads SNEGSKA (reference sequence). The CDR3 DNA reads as TGCAGTGCTAGAGGTCTGACAGGAAAAACCGATAGCAATCAGCCCCAGCATTTT. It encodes CSARGLTGKTDSNQPQHF.

The CDR3 coding sequence is TGTGCCAGCAGTTTACTGGGCGGGTTATCTACCTACAATGAGCAGTTCTTC. Amino acid sequence: CASSLLGGLSTYNEQFF. V and J are TRBV28 and TRBJ2-1; a weak D match, TRBD2 (5 bases). The germline V and J ends were trimmed by 2 bases and 2 bases, with 16 bases remaining between them. Germline V lookup: CDR1 MDHEN, CDR2 SYDVKM. This CDR3 region has 17 residues.

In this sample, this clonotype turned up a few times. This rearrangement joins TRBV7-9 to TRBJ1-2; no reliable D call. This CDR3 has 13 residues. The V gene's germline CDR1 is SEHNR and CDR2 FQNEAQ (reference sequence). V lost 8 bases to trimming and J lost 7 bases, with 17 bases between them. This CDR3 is CASFLYSLTGYTF. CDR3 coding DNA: TGTGCCAGCTTCTTGTACAGCTTGACTGGCTACACCTTC.

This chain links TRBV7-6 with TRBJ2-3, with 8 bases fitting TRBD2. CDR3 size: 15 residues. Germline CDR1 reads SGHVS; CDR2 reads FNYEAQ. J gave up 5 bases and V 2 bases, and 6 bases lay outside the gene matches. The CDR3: CASSLLRGVEDTQYF. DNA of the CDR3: TGTGCCAGCAGCTTATTGCGGGGGGTGGAAGATACGCAGTATTTT.

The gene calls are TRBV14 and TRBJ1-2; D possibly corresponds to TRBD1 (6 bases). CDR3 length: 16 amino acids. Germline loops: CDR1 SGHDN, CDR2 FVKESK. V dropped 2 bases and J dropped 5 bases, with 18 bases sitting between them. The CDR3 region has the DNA TGTGCCAGCAGCCAAAAGGGGGGTGACAGAATTTATGGCTACACCTTC. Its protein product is CASSQKGGDRIYGYTF.